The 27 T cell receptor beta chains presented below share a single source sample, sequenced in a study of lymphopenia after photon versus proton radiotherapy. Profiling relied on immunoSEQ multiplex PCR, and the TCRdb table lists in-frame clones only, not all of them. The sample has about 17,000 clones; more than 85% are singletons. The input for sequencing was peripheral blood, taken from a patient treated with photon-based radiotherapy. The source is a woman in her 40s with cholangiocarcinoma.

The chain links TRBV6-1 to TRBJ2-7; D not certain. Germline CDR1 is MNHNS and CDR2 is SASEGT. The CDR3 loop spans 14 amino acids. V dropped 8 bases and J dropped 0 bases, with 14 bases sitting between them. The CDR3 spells CASRESESSYEQYF. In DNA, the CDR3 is TGTGCCAGCCGAGAATCGGAGAGCTCCTACGAGCAGTACTTC.

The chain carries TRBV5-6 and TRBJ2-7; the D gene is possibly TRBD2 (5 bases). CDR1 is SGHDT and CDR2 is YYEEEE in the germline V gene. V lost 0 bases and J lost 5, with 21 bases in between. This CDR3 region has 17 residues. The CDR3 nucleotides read TGTGCCAGCAGCTTGGTCATCACGGGGAACATCAGAGACGAGCAGTACTTC. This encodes CASSLVITGNIRDEQYF.

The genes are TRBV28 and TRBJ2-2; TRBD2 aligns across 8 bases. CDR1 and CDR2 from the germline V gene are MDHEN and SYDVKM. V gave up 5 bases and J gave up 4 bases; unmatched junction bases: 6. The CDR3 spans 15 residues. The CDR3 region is CASSPSGGFTGELFF. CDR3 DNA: TGTGCCAGCAGTCCCAGCGGGGGCTTCACCGGGGAGCTGTTTTTT.

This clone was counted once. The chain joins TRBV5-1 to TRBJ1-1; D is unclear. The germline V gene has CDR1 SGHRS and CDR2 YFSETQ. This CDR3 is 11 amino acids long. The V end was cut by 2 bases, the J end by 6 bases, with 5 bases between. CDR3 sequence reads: CASSLGPEAFF. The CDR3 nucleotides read TGCGCCAGCAGCTTAGGGCCTGAAGCTTTCTTT.

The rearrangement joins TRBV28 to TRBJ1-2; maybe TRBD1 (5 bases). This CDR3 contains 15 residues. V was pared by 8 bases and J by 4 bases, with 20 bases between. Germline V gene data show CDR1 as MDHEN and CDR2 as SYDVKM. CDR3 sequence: CASSRPGLGGYGYTF. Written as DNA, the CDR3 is TGTGCCAGCTCCCGGCCCGGTTTGGGGGGCTATGGCTACACCTTC.

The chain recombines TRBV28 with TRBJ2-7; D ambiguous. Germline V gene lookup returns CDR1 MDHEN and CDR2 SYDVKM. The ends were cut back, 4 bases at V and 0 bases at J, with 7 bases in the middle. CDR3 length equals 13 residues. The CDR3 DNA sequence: TGTGCCAGCAGTTATCCTAACTCCTACGAGCAGTACTTC. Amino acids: CASSYPNSYEQYF.

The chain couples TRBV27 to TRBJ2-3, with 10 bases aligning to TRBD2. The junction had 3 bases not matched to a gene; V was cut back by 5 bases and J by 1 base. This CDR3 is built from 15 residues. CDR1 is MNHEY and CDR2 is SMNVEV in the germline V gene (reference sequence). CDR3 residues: CASSVTSGGTDTQYF. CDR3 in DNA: TGTGCCAGCAGTGTAACTAGCGGGGGCACAGATACGCAGTATTTT.

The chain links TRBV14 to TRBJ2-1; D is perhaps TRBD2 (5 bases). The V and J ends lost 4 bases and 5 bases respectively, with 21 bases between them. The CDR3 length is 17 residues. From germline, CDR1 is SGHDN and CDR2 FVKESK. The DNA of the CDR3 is TGTGCCAGCAGCCCGCTTCTAACTGGAGGAGGAGACAATGAGCAGTTCTTC. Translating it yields CASSPLLTGGGDNEQFF.

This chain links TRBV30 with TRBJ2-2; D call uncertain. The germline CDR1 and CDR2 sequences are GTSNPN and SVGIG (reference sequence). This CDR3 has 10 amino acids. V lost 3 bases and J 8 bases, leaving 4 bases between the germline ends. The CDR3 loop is CAWRGGELFF. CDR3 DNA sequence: TGTGCCTGGAGGGGTGGGGAGCTGTTTTTT.

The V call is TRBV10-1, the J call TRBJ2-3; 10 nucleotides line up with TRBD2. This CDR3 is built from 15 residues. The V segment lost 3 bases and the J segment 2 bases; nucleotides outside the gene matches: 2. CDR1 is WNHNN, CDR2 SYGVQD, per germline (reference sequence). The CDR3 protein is CASSDTSGDTDTQYF. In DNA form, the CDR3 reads TGCGCCAGCAGTGATACTAGCGGGGACACAGATACGCAGTATTTT.

The CDR3: CAWSVLTAHGYTF. Written as DNA, the CDR3 is TGTGCCTGGAGTGTCCTTACAGCCCATGGCTACACCTTC. The chain recombines TRBV30 with TRBJ1-2, with D hard to call. Trimming shortened V by 0 bases and J by 6 bases, and 11 bases separated the two germline ends. The germline gives CDR1 GTSNPN, CDR2 SVGIG (reference sequence). The length of the CDR3 is 13 residues.

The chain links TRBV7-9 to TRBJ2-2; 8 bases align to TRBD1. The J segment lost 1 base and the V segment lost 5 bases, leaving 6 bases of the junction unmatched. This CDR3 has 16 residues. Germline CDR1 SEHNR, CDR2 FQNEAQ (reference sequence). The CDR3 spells CASSQDRGRNTGELFF. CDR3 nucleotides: TGTGCCAGCAGCCAAGACAGGGGCCGGAACACCGGGGAGCTGTTTTTT. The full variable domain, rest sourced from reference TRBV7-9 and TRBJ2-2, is DTGVSQNPRHKITKRGQNVTFRCDPISEHNRLYWYRQTLGQGPEFLTYFQNEAQLEKSRLLSDRFSAERPKGSFSTLEIQRTEQGDSAMYLCASSQDRGRNTGELFFGEGSRLTVL.

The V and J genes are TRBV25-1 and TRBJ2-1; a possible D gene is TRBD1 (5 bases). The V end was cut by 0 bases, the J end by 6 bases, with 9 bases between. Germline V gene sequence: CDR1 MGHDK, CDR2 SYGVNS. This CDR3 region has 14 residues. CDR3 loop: CASSEYRDSNEQFF. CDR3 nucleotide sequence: TGTGCCAGCAGTGAATATAGAGACAGCAATGAGCAGTTCTTC.

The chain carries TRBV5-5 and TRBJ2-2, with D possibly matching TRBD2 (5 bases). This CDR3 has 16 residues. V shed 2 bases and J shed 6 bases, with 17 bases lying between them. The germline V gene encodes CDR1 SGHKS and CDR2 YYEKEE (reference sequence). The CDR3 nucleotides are TGTGCCAGCAGCTTTTCTGGATCTCCCGGGGCCGGGGAGCTGTTTTTT. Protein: CASSFSGSPGAGELFF. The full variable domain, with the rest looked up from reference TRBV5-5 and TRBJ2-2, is DAGVTQSPTHLIKTRGQQVTLRCSPISGHKSVSWYQQVLGQGPQFIFQYYEKEERGRGNFPDRFSARQFPNYSSELNVNALLLGDSALYLCASSFSGSPGAGELFFGEGSRLTVL.

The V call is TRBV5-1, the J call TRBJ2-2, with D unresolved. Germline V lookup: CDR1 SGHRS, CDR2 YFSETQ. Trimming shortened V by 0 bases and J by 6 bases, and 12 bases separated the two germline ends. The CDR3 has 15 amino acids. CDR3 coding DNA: TGCGCCAGCAGCTTGGAGAGGAACAGCCCCGGGGAGCTGTTTTTT. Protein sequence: CASSLERNSPGELFF.

CDR3 in amino acids: CASSYSSGRTDTQYF. The CDR3 nucleotides are TGTGCCAGCAGCTACTCGAGCGGGAGGACAGATACGCAGTATTTT. The chain joins TRBV5-4 to TRBJ2-3, with 9 bases that match TRBD2. Germline V gene lookup returns CDR1 SGHNT and CDR2 YYREEE (reference sequence). The ends lost 3 bases at V and 3 bases at J; junction bases unmatched: 5. The CDR3 spans 15 residues.

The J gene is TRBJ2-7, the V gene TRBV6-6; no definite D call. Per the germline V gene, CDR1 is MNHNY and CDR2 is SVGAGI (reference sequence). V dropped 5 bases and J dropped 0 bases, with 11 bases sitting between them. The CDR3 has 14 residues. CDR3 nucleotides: TGTGCCAGCAGTAGGACGGTCAGCTCCTACGAGCAGTACTTC. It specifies CASSRTVSSYEQYF.

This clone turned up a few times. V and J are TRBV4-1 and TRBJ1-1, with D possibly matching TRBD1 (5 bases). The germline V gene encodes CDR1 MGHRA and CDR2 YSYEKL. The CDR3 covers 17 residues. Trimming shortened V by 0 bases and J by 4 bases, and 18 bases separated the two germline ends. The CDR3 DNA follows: TGCGCCAGCAGCCAAGATGTTTCGAGGGCGCAGGGCACTGAAGCTTTCTTT. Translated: CASSQDVSRAQGTEAFF.

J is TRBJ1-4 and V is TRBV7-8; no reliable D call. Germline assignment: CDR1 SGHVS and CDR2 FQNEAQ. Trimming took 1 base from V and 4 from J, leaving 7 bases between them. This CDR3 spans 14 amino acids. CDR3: CASSLGKYNEKLFF. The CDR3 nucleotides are TGTGCCAGCAGCTTAGGCAAATATAATGAAAAACTGTTTTTT.

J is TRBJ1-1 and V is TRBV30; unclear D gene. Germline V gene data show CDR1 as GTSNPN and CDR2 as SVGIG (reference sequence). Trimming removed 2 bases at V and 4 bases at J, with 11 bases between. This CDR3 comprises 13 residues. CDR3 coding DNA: TGTGCCTGGAGTTCGGGGTGGATCACTGAAGCTTTCTTT. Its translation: CAWSSGWITEAFF.

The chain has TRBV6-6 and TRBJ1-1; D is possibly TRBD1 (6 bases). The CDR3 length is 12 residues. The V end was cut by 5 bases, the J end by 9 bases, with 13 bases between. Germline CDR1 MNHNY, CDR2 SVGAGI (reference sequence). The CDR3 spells CASSHVGGQAFF. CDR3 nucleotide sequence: TGTGCCAGCAGTCATGTTGGGGGGCAAGCTTTCTTT.

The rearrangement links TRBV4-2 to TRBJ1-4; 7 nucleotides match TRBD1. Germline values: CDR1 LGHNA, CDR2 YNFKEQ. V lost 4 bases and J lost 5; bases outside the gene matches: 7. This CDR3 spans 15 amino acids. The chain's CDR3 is CASSRITGENEKLFF. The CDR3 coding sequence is TGTGCCAGCAGCCGTATTACAGGGGAGAATGAAAAACTGTTTTTT.

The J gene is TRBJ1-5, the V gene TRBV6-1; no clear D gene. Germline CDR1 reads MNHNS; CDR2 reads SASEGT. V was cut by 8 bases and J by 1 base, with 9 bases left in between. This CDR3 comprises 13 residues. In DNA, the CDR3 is TGTGCCAGCCGCGCAGAAAGCAATCAGCCCCAGCATTTT. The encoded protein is CASRAESNQPQHF.

CDR3 bases: TGTGCCAGCAGTGTGGGACAGAACTATGGCTACACCTTC. Encoded protein: CASSVGQNYGYTF. The rearrangement uses TRBV7-9 and TRBJ1-2, with 7 bases fitting TRBD1. Germline CDR1 reads SEHNR; CDR2 reads FQNEAQ (reference sequence). The CDR3 runs 13 residues. J was trimmed by 2 bases and V by 6 bases; bases with no gene match: 3.

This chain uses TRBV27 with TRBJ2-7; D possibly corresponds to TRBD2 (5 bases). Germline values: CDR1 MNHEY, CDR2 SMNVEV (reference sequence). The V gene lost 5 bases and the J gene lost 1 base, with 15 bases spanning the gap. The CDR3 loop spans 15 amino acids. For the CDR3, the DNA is TGTGCCAGCAGTCCCCAGGCAGGCGGGTCCTACGAGCAGTACTTC. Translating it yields CASSPQAGGSYEQYF.

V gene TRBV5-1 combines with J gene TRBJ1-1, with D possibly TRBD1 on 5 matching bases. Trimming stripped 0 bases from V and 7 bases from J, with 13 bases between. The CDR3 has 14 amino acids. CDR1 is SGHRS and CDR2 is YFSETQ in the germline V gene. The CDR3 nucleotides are TGCGCCAGCAGCTTGGAAGGCAGGGCGGGTGAAGCTTTCTTT. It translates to CASSLEGRAGEAFF.

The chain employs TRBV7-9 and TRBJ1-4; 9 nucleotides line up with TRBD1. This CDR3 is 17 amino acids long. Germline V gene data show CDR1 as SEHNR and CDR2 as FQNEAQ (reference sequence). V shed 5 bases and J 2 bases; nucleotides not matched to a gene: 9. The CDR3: CASSRRQGTGTNEKLFF. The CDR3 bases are TGTGCCAGCAGCCGAAGACAGGGGACAGGGACTAATGAAAAACTGTTTTTT.